This TCR beta chain appears in the sequencing data of a study of early T cells in non-severe SARS-CoV-2 infection. Ten or more counts support this clonotype. Each cDNA molecule carried a unique molecular identifier. TCRdb used MiXCR to reprocess the 5' RACE reads, holding one entry per CDR3 protein. The sample carries about 50,000 distinct CDR3 sequences, about 9.3% recorded once. The CDR3 has 13 residues. V shed 5 bases and J shed 0 bases, with 5 bases lying between them. In germline, CDR1 is MGHDK, CDR2 SYGVNS. The receptor was isolated from an adult who was a healthcare worker with PCR-confirmed SARS-CoV-2 infection or an uninfected control (not recorded which). The chain has TRBV25-1 and TRBJ1-3; no clear D gene. Material for sequencing was whole blood. CDR3 DNA: TGTGCCAGCAGTAGGTCCTCTGGAAACACCATATATTTT. Protein: CASSRSSGNTIYF.